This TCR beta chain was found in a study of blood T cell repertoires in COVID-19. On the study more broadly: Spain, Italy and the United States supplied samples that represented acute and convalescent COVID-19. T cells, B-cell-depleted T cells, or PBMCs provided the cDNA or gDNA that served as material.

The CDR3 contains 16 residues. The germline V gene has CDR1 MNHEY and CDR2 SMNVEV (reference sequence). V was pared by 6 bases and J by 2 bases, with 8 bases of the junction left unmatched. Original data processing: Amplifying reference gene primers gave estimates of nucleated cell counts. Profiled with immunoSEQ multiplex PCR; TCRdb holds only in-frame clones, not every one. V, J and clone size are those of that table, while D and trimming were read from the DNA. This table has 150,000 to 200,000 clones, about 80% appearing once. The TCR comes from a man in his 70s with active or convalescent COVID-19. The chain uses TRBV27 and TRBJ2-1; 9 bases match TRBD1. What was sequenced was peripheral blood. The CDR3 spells CASRRNRGQTYNEQFF. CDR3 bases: TGTGCCAGCAGGAGAAACAGGGGGCAGACCTACAATGAGCAGTTCTTC.